These 27 T cell receptor beta chains came from one sample sequenced in a study of blood T cell repertoires in COVID-19. Sequencing was performed with immunoSEQ multiplex PCR; in TCRdb, only in-frame clones are kept and a portion is missing. Of hundreds of thousands of clones in the sample, 83% were seen once. Input material: PBMCs or T cells enriched from blood (not recorded which). The origin of the receptors is a woman aged 45-59 years who had been exposed to COVID-19.

This clone was detected a few times. The chain has TRBV7-2 and TRBJ2-3; D possibly corresponds to TRBD2 (5 bases). From germline, CDR1 is SGHTA and CDR2 FQGNSA. The CDR3 is made up of 15 amino acids. Trimming shortened V by 1 base and J by 8 bases, and 16 bases separated the two germline ends. The CDR3 sequence is CASSLGGSGMGTQYF. In DNA, the CDR3 is TGTGCCAGCAGCTTAGGCGGGTCGGGCATGGGTACGCAGTATTTT.

The J gene is TRBJ2-1, the V gene TRBV5-1; D is perhaps TRBD2 (6 bases). Germline loops: CDR1 SGHRS, CDR2 YFSETQ. Trimming left V 4 bases short and J 6 bases short, with 14 bases between. CDR3 length equals 14 residues. CDR3 bases: TGCGCCAGCAGCGGCTTACTAGCAGGCAATGAGCAGTTCTTC. Its translation is CASSGLLAGNEQFF.

The genes are TRBV6-5 and TRBJ2-7; a weak D match, TRBD1 (5 bases). The ends were cut back, 6 bases at V and 3 bases at J, with 12 bases in the middle. This CDR3 has 13 residues. The germline gives CDR1 MNHEY, CDR2 SVGAGI. The CDR3 reads CASRETANYEQYF. CDR3 in DNA: TGTGCCAGCAGGGAGACAGCCAACTACGAGCAGTACTTC.

The rearrangement uses TRBV10-2 and TRBJ2-5; TRBD2 matches at 9 bases. This CDR3 contains 16 residues. V gave up 1 base and J gave up 1 base; unmatched junction bases: 4. Germline V gene sequence: CDR1 WSHSY, CDR2 SAAADI. The DNA for the CDR3 is TGCGCCAGCAGTGAGTTAGCGGGGGTGTCCCAAGAGACCCAGTACTTC. Translating gives CASSELAGVSQETQYF.

The CDR3 DNA reads as TGTGCCAGCAGTCCCGAGCGGGGGTTGGCAGAGCTGTTTTTT. Protein: CASSPERGLAELFF. This chain connects TRBV6-2 or TRBV6-3 to TRBJ2-2; 8 bases match TRBD2. From germline, CDR1 is MNHEY and CDR2 SVGEGT. V lost 5 bases and J lost 11; bases outside the gene matches: 10. The CDR3 is 14 residues long.

J is TRBJ1-1 and V is TRBV7-2; TRBD1 matches 10 bases. CDR3 length: 17 amino acids. Germline values: CDR1 SGHTA, CDR2 FQGNSA. J was trimmed by 1 base and V by 5 bases; bases with no gene match: 10. In nucleotides, the CDR3 is TGTGCCAGCAGCCAGGGGACAGGGGCATCTCGGAACACTGAAGCTTTCTTT. It translates to CASSQGTGASRNTEAFF.

V gene TRBV7-3 combines with J gene TRBJ2-2; D unresolved. The CDR3 is 13 amino acids. From germline, CDR1 is SGHTA and CDR2 FQGTGA. V lost 2 bases and J lost 4, with 5 bases in between. The CDR3 loop is CASSLESTGELFF. In DNA form, the CDR3 reads TGTGCCAGCAGCTTAGAGTCCACCGGGGAGCTGTTTTTT.

CDR3 DNA sequence: TGTGCCTGGCAAAGCCAGGGTCGGAGTGGCTACACCTTC. Translating gives CAWQSQGRSGYTF. V is TRBV30 and J is TRBJ1-2; TRBD1 is a possible D gene (5 bases). This CDR3 region has 13 residues. CDR1 is GTSNPN, CDR2 SVGIG, per germline (reference sequence). V shed 5 bases and J shed 7 bases, with 17 bases lying between them.

This chain joins TRBV5-4 and TRBJ2-5, with 9 bases that match TRBD2. The germline CDR1 and CDR2 sequences are SGHNT and YYREEE (reference sequence). The V and J ends lost 2 bases and 5 bases, in that order; junction bases with no gene match: 4. The CDR3 covers 14 residues. This CDR3 reads CASSLAGGAETQYF. The CDR3 nucleotides read TGTGCCAGCAGCTTAGCGGGGGGCGCGGAGACCCAGTACTTC.

This clone came up many times. The chain combines TRBV12-3 or TRBV12-4 with TRBJ1-1; 7 positions agree with TRBD1. There are 12 residues in the CDR3. With 3 bases clipped from V and 6 bases from J, the junction kept 1 base outside the gene matches. The CDR3 nucleotides read TGTGCCAGCAGTTTCAGGGGGGCTGAAGCTTTCTTT. The encoded protein is CASSFRGAEAFF.

The V and J genes are TRBV27 and TRBJ2-7; maybe TRBD1 (6 bases). The CDR3 has 14 amino acids. V dropped 3 bases and J dropped 4 bases, with 13 bases sitting between them. The germline V gene encodes CDR1 MNHEY and CDR2 SMNVEV (reference sequence). CDR3 residues: CASSFRDNSYEQYF. The CDR3, as DNA: TGTGCCAGCAGTTTCAGGGACAACTCTTACGAGCAGTACTTC.

Only one count was recorded for this clone. The chain carries TRBV2 and TRBJ1-3; D not certain. The V end was cut by 1 base, the J end by 0 bases, with 7 bases between. The CDR3 is made up of 15 amino acids. CDR1 and CDR2 from the germline V gene are SNHLY and FYNNEI. CDR3 protein: CASSEVRISGNTIYF. The CDR3 DNA sequence: TGTGCCAGCAGTGAAGTGAGAATCTCTGGAAACACCATATATTTT.

The rearrangement uses TRBV12-3 or TRBV12-4 and TRBJ1-1, with TRBD1 matching over 9 bases. The CDR3 extends over 12 amino acids. Unmatched junction bases numbered 5, after V lost 3 bases and J lost 12 bases. The CDR3 protein is CASSLGTGRTFF. CDR3 DNA: TGTGCCAGCAGTTTGGGGACAGGGAGAACTTTCTTT.

The chain carries TRBV20-1 and TRBJ1-4; no clear D. The V gene lost 5 bases and the J gene lost 6 bases, with 7 bases spanning the gap. This CDR3 contains 11 residues. Germline-derived CDR1 and CDR2 are DFQATT and SNEGSKA (reference sequence). CDR3 nucleotide sequence: TGCAGTGCTCACGGGGATGAAAAACTGTTTTTT. Protein: CSAHGDEKLFF.

This chain links TRBV7-9 with TRBJ2-5; 9 nucleotides agree with TRBD1. This CDR3 has 19 residues. The V segment lost 5 bases and the J segment 1 base; nucleotides outside the gene matches: 17. Germline CDR1 and CDR2: SEHNR and FQNEAQ (reference sequence). CDR3 sequence reads: CASSHTGGGWTRGQETQYF. The CDR3 DNA sequence: TGTGCCAGCAGCCACACAGGGGGCGGTTGGACAAGGGGCCAAGAGACCCAGTACTTC.

The chain employs TRBV3-1 (or the pseudogene TRBV3-2) and TRBJ1-1, with TRBD1 as a possible D gene (6 bases). V dropped 4 bases and J dropped 0 bases, with 12 bases sitting between them. The CDR3 loop spans 15 amino acids. Germline V gene sequence: CDR1 LGHDT, CDR2 YNNKEL (reference sequence). CDR3 sequence: CASSLGTLMNTEAFF. DNA for the CDR3: TGTGCCAGCAGCCTGGGGACACTCATGAACACTGAAGCTTTCTTT.

This chain links TRBV28 with TRBJ1-5; 9 bases match TRBD1. The V segment lost 6 bases and the J segment 5 bases; nucleotides outside the gene matches: 5. Germline V gene data show CDR1 as MDHEN and CDR2 as SYDVKM. The length of the CDR3 is 14 residues. The CDR3 DNA sequence: TGTGCCAGCAGGGCCGGGACAGGGCATCAGCCCCAGCATTTT. Its protein is CASRAGTGHQPQHF.

This clone was detected only once. J is TRBJ1-2 and V is TRBV6-2 or TRBV6-3; 8 nucleotides match TRBD1. The CDR3 has 13 amino acids. The germline V gene has CDR1 MNHEY and CDR2 SVGEGT. J lost 8 bases, V lost 2 bases, and 4 bases had no gene match. DNA of the CDR3: TGTGCCAGCAGTTACCGGACAGGGATAGGCTACACCTTC. Protein sequence: CASSYRTGIGYTF.

The chain recombines TRBV6-4 with TRBJ2-3, with 7 bases identical to TRBD1. Germline CDR1 and CDR2: MRHNA and SNTAGT. The CDR3 is 15 residues long. V lost 0 bases, J lost 0 bases, and 0 bases stayed unmatched. The CDR3 DNA reads as TGTGCCAGCAGTGACTCGACAGGGAGCACAGATACGCAGTATTTT. Protein sequence: CASSDSTGSTDTQYF.

The chain is built from TRBV6-2 or TRBV6-3 and TRBJ1-5; TRBD1 agrees at 8 bases. This CDR3 has 16 amino acids. Germline V gene sequence: CDR1 MNHEY, CDR2 SVGEGT. The ends lost 0 bases at V and 5 bases at J; junction bases unmatched: 6. CDR3: CASSYSASGGYQPQHF. CDR3 bases: TGTGCCAGCAGTTACTCGGCCTCAGGGGGCTATCAGCCCCAGCATTTT.

This clone was seen more than once but under ten times. This chain links TRBV18 with TRBJ2-7; a weak D match, TRBD2 (5 bases). V lost 6 bases and J lost 12, with 18 bases in between. The CDR3 spans 12 residues. Per germline, CDR1 KGHSH and CDR2 LQKENI. The CDR3 spells CASSGGSATRYF. CDR3 nucleotide sequence: TGTGCCAGCTCGGGCGGGTCGGCCACACGGTACTTC.

The chain employs TRBV11-2 and TRBJ1-6; D is perhaps TRBD1 (5 bases). The length of the CDR3 is 15 residues. V gave up 5 bases and J gave up 10 bases, with 18 bases separating them. In germline, CDR1 is SGHAT, CDR2 FQNNGV. The CDR3 spells CASSHRTNRPSPLHF. CDR3 bases: TGTGCCAGCAGCCACAGGACAAATCGGCCCTCACCCCTCCACTTT.

This sequence joins TRBV7-8 and TRBJ2-7; 8 nucleotides align to TRBD1. Trimming took 5 bases from V and 4 from J; bases not matched to a gene: 16. The V gene's germline CDR1 is SGHVS and CDR2 FQNEAQ. There are 17 residues in the CDR3. In nucleotides, the CDR3 is TGTGCCAGCAGCATAAATGGTCTGGGACAGGTAACTTACGAGCAGTACTTC. It is translated as CASSINGLGQVTYEQYF.

The sample holds a few counts of this clone. The rearrangement uses TRBV7-8 and TRBJ1-2, with D unclear. CDR1 is SGHVS and CDR2 is FQNEAQ in the germline V gene. The V end was cut by 1 base, the J end by 7 bases, with 13 bases between. The CDR3 sequence is 14 residues long. The chain's CDR3 is CASSLGPIAGGYTF. CDR3 DNA sequence: TGTGCCAGCAGCTTAGGTCCAATCGCCGGTGGCTACACCTTC.

V and J are TRBV6-5 and TRBJ2-1, with TRBD1 as a possible D gene (6 bases). CDR3 size: 15 residues. Germline CDR1 is MNHEY and CDR2 is SVGAGI. V lost 6 bases and J 0 bases, leaving 12 bases between the germline ends. Written as DNA, the CDR3 is TGTGCCAGCAGACCCGTAGGGGGCTCCTACAATGAGCAGTTCTTC. The encoded protein is CASRPVGGSYNEQFF.

This clone was observed once. The V gene is TRBV12-5, the J gene TRBJ2-5, with TRBD1 matching over 7 bases. The CDR3 has 13 amino acids. V was pared by 6 bases and J by 8 bases, with 9 bases of the junction left unmatched. Germline V gene data show CDR1 as LGHNT and CDR2 as FRNRAP. The DNA of the CDR3 is TGTGCTAGTGGAGCGGACAGGCTCCGTACCCAGTACTTC. Amino acids: CASGADRLRTQYF.

This sequence joins TRBV19 and TRBJ1-1; 7 bases agree with TRBD1. Germline V lookup: CDR1 LNHDA, CDR2 SQIVND (reference sequence). The CDR3 runs to 15 residues. Trimming removed 4 bases from V and 0 bases from J; junction bases left unmatched: 5. CDR3 amino acids: CASSSRDSLNTEAFF. The DNA of the CDR3 is TGTGCCAGTAGTAGTCGGGACAGTTTGAACACTGAAGCTTTCTTT.